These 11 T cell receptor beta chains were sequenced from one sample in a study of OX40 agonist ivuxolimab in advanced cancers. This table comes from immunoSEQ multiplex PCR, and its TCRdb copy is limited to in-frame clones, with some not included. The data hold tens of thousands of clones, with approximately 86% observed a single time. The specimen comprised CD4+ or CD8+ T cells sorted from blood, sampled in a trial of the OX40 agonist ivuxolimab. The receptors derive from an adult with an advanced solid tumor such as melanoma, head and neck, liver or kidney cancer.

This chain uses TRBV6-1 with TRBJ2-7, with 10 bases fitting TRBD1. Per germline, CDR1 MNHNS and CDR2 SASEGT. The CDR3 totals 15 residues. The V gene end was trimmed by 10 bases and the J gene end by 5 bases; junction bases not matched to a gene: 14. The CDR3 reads CATLAWDRGSDEQYF. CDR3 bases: TGTGCCACCCTCGCTTGGGACAGGGGATCCGACGAGCAGTACTTC.

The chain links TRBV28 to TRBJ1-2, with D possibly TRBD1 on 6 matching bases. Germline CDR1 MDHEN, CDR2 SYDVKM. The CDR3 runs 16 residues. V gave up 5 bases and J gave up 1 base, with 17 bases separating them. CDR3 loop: CASSPGGWGYNYGYTF. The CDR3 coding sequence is TGTGCCAGCAGTCCCGGGGGCTGGGGGTATAACTATGGCTACACCTTC.

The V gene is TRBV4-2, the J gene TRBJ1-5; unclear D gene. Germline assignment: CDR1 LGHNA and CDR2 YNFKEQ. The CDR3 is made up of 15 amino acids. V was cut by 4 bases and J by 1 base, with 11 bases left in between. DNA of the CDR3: TGTGCCAGCAGCCCCGGGGAGCAGAGCAATCAGCCCCAGCATTTT. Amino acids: CASSPGEQSNQPQHF.

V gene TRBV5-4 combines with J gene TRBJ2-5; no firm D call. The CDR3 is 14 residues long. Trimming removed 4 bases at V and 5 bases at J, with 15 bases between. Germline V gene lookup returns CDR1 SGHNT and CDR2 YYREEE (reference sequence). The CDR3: CASSPRAGDETQYF. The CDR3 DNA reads TGTGCCAGCAGCCCCCGGGCTGGGGATGAGACCCAGTACTTC. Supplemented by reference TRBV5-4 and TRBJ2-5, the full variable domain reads ETGVTQSPTHLIKTRGQQVTLRCSSQSGHNTVSWYQQALGQGPQFIFQYYREEENGRGNFPPRFSGLQFPNYSSELNVNALELDDSALYLCASSPRAGDETQYFGPGTRLLVL.

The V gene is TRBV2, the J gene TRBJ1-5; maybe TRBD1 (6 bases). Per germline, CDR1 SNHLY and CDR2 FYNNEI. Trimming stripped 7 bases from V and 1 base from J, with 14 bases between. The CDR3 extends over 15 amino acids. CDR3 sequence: CASNRGGQSNQPQHF. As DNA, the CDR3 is TGTGCCAGCAATCGTGGGGGCCAGAGCAATCAGCCCCAGCATTTT.

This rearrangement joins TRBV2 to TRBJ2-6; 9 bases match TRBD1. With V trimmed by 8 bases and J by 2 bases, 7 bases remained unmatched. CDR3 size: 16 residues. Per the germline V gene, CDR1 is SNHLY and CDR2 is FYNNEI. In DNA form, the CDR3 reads TGTGCCAGCGGTCGGGACAGGGTAACTGGGGCCAACGTCCTGACTTTC. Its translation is CASGRDRVTGANVLTF.

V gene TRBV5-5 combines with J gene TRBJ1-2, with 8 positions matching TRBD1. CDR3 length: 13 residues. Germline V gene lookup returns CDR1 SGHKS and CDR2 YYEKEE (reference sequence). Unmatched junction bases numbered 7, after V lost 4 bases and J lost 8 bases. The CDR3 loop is CASSPTGQGGYTF. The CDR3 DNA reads TGTGCCAGCAGCCCTACCGGACAGGGAGGCTACACCTTC.

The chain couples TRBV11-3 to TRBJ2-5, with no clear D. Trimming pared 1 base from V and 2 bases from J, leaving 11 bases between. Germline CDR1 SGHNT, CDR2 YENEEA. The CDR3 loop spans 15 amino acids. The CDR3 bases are TGTGCCAGCAGCTTAGGCATAGGACGGCAAGAGACCCAGTACTTC. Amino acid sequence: CASSLGIGRQETQYF.

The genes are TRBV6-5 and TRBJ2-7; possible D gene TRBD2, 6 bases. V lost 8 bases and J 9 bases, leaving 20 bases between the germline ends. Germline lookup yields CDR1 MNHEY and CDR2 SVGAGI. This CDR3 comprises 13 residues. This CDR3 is CASLYELAGRQYF. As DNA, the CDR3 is TGTGCCAGCCTCTACGAACTAGCAGGGCGGCAGTACTTC.

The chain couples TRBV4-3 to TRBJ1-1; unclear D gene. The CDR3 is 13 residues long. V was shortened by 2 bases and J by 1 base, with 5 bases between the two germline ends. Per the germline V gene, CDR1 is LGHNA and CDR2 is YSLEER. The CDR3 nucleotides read TGCGCCAGCAGCCAACAAGAGAACACTGAAGCTTTCTTT. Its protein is CASSQQENTEAFF.

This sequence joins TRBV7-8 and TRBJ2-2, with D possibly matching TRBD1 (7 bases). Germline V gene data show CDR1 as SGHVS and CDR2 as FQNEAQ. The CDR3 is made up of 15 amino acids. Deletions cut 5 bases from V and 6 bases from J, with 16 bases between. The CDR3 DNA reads TGTGCCAGCAGCCTAAACAGGGGACTGGCCGGGGAGCTGTTTTTT. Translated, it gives CASSLNRGLAGELFF.